This TCR beta chain was identified during a study of cytomegalovirus exposure and HLA in healthy donors. Broader study findings: Per a prior analysis, the majority of TCR beta V segments were productive roughly 90% or roughly 30% of the time. A highly shared variant cluster was judged a likely technical artifact. HLA restriction was apparent for most CMV-associated TCR beta chains in a later analysis. Cytomegalovirus-associated TCR beta chains were listed, numbering over 150.

Germline trimming cut 4 bases from V and 2 bases from J; bases unmatched to any gene: 6. Germline V gene data show CDR1 as SGHNT and CDR2 as YYREEE (reference sequence). CDR3 size: 15 residues. Primers included in the PCR were 60 Vbeta and 13 Jbeta primers. Some clones are missing from TCRdb's copy, which holds only in-frame ones; the method was immunoSEQ multiplex PCR. This sample has under 110,000 clones; 65% to 90% occur once, and the top ten carry roughly 1.5%. Worth noting for this clone: Antigen specificity is unknown.

Input material: PBMCs. The rearrangement uses TRBV5-4 and TRBJ2-4; 7 positions agree with TRBD2. The clonotype originates from a man in his forties or fifties in good health and CMV-seronegative. The CDR3 region has the DNA TGTGCCAGCAGCCAGAGGACTAGATCCAAAAACATTCAGTACTTC. It translates to CASSQRTRSKNIQYF.